The next 30 T cell receptor beta chains were all read from a single sample in a study of T cells expressing NK-cell markers. Following a re-call of the 5' RACE reads, TCRdb has one entry per CDR3 protein and lacks DNA. The sample includes about 30,000 distinct CDR3 sequences. What was sequenced was blood T cells: a sorted CD56 or NKG2C T cell subset, CD4+ or CD8+ T cells, or bulk PBMC T cells (not recorded which). The receptors originated from a woman between 18 and 70 years old in good health.

The chain links TRBV2 to TRBJ2-1; as DNA is missing, the TRBD2 call by TCRdb cannot be tested. The CDR3 loop spans 17 amino acids. Per the germline V gene, CDR1 is SNHLY and CDR2 is FYNNEI. The CDR3 reads CASRAGTSGSIYNEQFF.

The rearrangement joins TRBV29-1 to TRBJ2-5; TCRdb returns TRBD2, unconfirmable since there is no DNA. The V gene's germline CDR1 is SQVTM and CDR2 ANQGSEA. This CDR3 has 19 amino acids. The CDR3 sequence is CSVEGGGRTSGGYQETQYF.

The chain combines TRBV20-1 with TRBJ2-7; TCRdb reports TRBD1, a call that lacks DNA to check it against. Germline V CDR1 and CDR2: DFQATT, SNEGSKA (reference sequence). CDR3 size: 14 residues. CDR3 region: CSAIPDRGGYEQYF.

The rearrangement uses TRBV29-1 and TRBJ2-2; with no DNA, the TCRdb D assignment of TRBD1 cannot be verified. CDR1 is SQVTM, CDR2 ANQGSEA, per germline. This CDR3 comprises 16 residues. CDR3 in amino acids: CSVDFAGQGAVGELFF.

The rearrangement joins TRBV7-9 to TRBJ2-7; lacking DNA, the TRBD1 call made by TCRdb goes unchecked. The CDR3 covers 15 residues. Germline V CDR1 and CDR2: SEHNR, FQNEAQ (reference sequence). CDR3 protein: CASSDGTGGFYEQYF.

The V call is TRBV9, the J call TRBJ2-3; with no DNA, the TCRdb D assignment of TRBD2 cannot be verified. The V gene's germline CDR1 is SGDLS and CDR2 YYNGEE. The CDR3 has 14 amino acids. CDR3 in amino acids: CASSVRGARDTQYF.

The genes are TRBV6-5 and TRBJ2-1. The CDR3 sequence is 16 residues long. The germline CDR1 and CDR2 sequences are MNHEY and SVGAGI. CDR3 protein: CASSYSAGAAYNEQFF.

This chain uses TRBV14 with TRBJ2-7. The CDR3 has 15 amino acids. CDR1 SGHDN and CDR2 FVKESK come from the germline V gene. The CDR3 reads CASSLGPAPSYEQYF.

This rearrangement joins TRBV9 to TRBJ2-3; the D call from TCRdb, TRBD1, cannot be confirmed without DNA. CDR3 length equals 16 residues. Germline-derived CDR1 and CDR2 are SGDLS and YYNGEE. The CDR3 protein is CASSVYGQGVKDTQYF.

CDR3 amino acids: CASSARPGLAGGTARDTQYF. The chain recombines TRBV9 with TRBJ2-3; TCRdb gives TRBD2 as the D gene, but with no DNA this cannot be confirmed. CDR1 and CDR2 from the germline V gene are SGDLS and YYNGEE. This CDR3 region has 20 residues.

The chain combines TRBV5-8 with TRBJ1-1; TCRdb lists TRBD1, though no DNA is available to test this call. The germline V gene has CDR1 SGHTS and CDR2 YDEGEE. The CDR3 sequence is 14 residues long. The CDR3 is CASSLDRGRDEAFF.

The V call is TRBV7-9, the J call TRBJ1-2; lacking DNA, the TRBD1 call made by TCRdb goes unchecked. The germline CDR1 and CDR2 sequences are SEHNR and FQNEAQ (reference sequence). The CDR3 runs to 15 residues. The CDR3 loop is CASSSGQGLDYGYTF.

The chain is built from TRBV11-2 and TRBJ2-2. CDR1 and CDR2 from the germline V gene are SGHAT and FQNNGV. This CDR3 is 17 amino acids long. The CDR3 protein is CASSLDLVELATGELFF.

The genes are TRBV4-1 and TRBJ2-5; TCRdb's assignment of TRBD2 cannot be checked, as there is no DNA. In germline, CDR1 is MGHRA, CDR2 YSYEKL. There are 16 residues in the CDR3. This chain's CDR3 is CASSQENRRIGETQYF.

The chain is built from TRBV3-1 and TRBJ2-1; TCRdb's D gene call, TRBD2, goes unchecked for lack of DNA. The CDR3 runs to 17 residues. The germline CDR1 and CDR2 sequences are LGHDT and YNNKEL (reference sequence). The CDR3 region is CASSQNKGLAGYNEQFF.

The J gene is TRBJ2-3, the V gene TRBV5-6; TCRdb lists TRBD1, though no DNA is available to test this call. The CDR3 is 15 residues long. Germline V CDR1 and CDR2: SGHDT, YYEEEE. The CDR3: CASSLEGTVTDTQYF.

The rearrangement joins TRBV11-2 to TRBJ2-1; without DNA, the TCRdb call of TRBD1 cannot be checked. In germline, CDR1 is SGHAT, CDR2 FQNNGV. The CDR3 is 13 residues long. The CDR3 spells CASSDRDYNEQFF.

This chain links TRBV4-1 with TRBJ1-2. Germline V gene lookup returns CDR1 MGHRA and CDR2 YSYEKL. This CDR3 is built from 16 residues. CDR3 amino acids: CASSQTPGTSNYGYTF.

This CDR3 is CAWPGGPYGYTF. The V gene is TRBV30, the J gene TRBJ1-2. Germline CDR1 is GTSNPN and CDR2 is SVGIG (reference sequence). The CDR3 has 12 residues.

The rearrangement joins TRBV7-9 to TRBJ1-2; TCRdb lists TRBD1, though no DNA is available to test this call. This CDR3 has 15 amino acids. Germline CDR1 reads SEHNR; CDR2 reads FQNEAQ (reference sequence). The CDR3 protein is CASSSDTMSNYGYTF.

This chain uses TRBV24-1 with TRBJ2-5; TCRdb's D call, TRBD2, is unchecked because there is no DNA. Germline V gene data show CDR1 as KGHDR and CDR2 as SFDVKD. This CDR3 region has 15 residues. This CDR3 is CATSGVGRRQETQYF.

The chain uses TRBV28 and TRBJ2-7; TCRdb's D call of TRBD2 is untestable without DNA. Germline-derived CDR1 and CDR2 are MDHEN and SYDVKM. This CDR3 comprises 17 residues. The CDR3 loop is CASSRPGLAVSSYEQYF.

The V gene is TRBV4-2, the J gene TRBJ1-6. The CDR3 length is 17 residues. The germline gives CDR1 LGHNA, CDR2 YNFKEQ. The CDR3 sequence: CASSPGLPSSYNSPLHF.

The genes are TRBV29-1 and TRBJ1-1. CDR1 SQVTM and CDR2 ANQGSEA come from the germline V gene. The CDR3 is made up of 11 amino acids. CDR3 sequence reads: CSVDGNTEAFF.

The chain recombines TRBV14 with TRBJ1-2; with no DNA, the TCRdb D assignment of TRBD1 cannot be verified. From germline, CDR1 is SGHDN and CDR2 FVKESK. This CDR3 spans 16 amino acids. The CDR3 sequence is CASSQAWDIRLYGYTF.

This chain links TRBV7-9 with TRBJ2-3; TCRdb's D gene call, TRBD2, goes unchecked for lack of DNA. The CDR3 has 16 residues. Germline loops: CDR1 SEHNR, CDR2 FQNEAQ (reference sequence). The CDR3 loop reads CASSTGLASGTDTQYF. Using reference TRBV7-9 and TRBJ2-3 for the parts outside the CDR3, the full variable domain is DTGVSQNPRHKITKRGQNVTFRCDPISEHNRLYWYRQTLGQGPEFLTYFQNEAQLEKSRLLSDRFSAERPKGSFSTLEIQRTEQGDSAMYLCASSTGLASGTDTQYFGPGTRLTVL.

This chain connects TRBV10-3 to TRBJ2-2; there is no DNA to check the TCRdb D call of TRBD1. CDR3 length: 15 residues. Germline V gene data show CDR1 as ENHRY and CDR2 as SYGVKD. CDR3 amino acids: CAIGTFHSNTGELFF.

The gene calls are TRBV5-1 and TRBJ2-3. The CDR3 extends over 16 amino acids. The germline gives CDR1 SGHRS, CDR2 YFSETQ. The CDR3 protein is CASSLEGASGTDTQYF.

The chain combines TRBV11-3 with TRBJ2-1; TCRdb's D call of TRBD2 is untestable without DNA. The germline V gene encodes CDR1 SGHNT and CDR2 YENEEA. The CDR3 sequence is 17 residues long. The CDR3 here is CASSPMGIAGAYNEQFF.

The rearrangement uses TRBV2 and TRBJ2-7; TCRdb lists TRBD2, though no DNA is available to test this call. Per germline, CDR1 SNHLY and CDR2 FYNNEI. CDR3 length: 16 amino acids. The CDR3 loop reads CASIPDSIRTGYEQYF.